The clone carrying this T cell receptor (beta chain) was picked up one time. Antigen: not known. Authors' processing steps: The study's classifier, a distant-metastasis tool for papillary thyroid cancer, was built using CDR3 differences across clinicopathological groups. TCRdb reprocessed the PCR reads via MiXCR. These V and J calls rely on TCRdb rather than the paper's analysis. This table has under 50,000 clones, approximately 24% appearing once. This sample was taken from a study of metastatic and nonmetastatic thyroid tumors. Study-level background: Where malignant and benign thyroid patients were concerned, repertoires were compared across blood and tumor or nodule tissue. Study outcomes and limitations: For both blood and tumor, malignant thyroid tumors reportedly showed significantly higher TCR beta diversity than benign nodules did.

The CDR3 covers 17 residues. Germline values: CDR1 SGHVS, CDR2 FQNEAQ. The V and J ends lost 0 bases and 2 bases, in that order; junction bases with no gene match: 6. Thyroid surgery took place with no prior treatment in any patient. The specimen was blood. The sequence was obtained from a male donor with papillary thyroid cancer or a benign thyroid nodule (not recorded which). Some clones in this sample may be carry-over from other donors' samples. The rearrangement links TRBV7-8 to TRBJ2-7; 11 bases line up with TRBD2. The CDR3 region is CASSLARGTSGAYEQYF. DNA of the CDR3: TGTGCCAGCAGCTTAGCGCGAGGGACTAGCGGTGCCTACGAGCAGTACTTC.